This T cell receptor (beta chain) was sequenced in a study of blood T cell repertoires in COVID-19. Study summary: COVID-19 samples collected from the United States, Italy and Spain covered acute and convalescent phases. Nucleic acid was either cDNA or gDNA, and it came from T cells, B-cell-depleted T cells, or PBMCs.

In the study's own analysis: Amplification from reference gene primers served as the basis for estimated nucleated cell counts. TCRdb's table, derived via immunoSEQ multiplex PCR, lists solely in-frame clones and lacks some. The V and J calls and clone size come from that table; D and trimming were worked out from the DNA. The sample has fewer than 250,000 clones, around 90% seen once. The ends lost 6 bases at V and 7 bases at J; junction bases unmatched: 11. The germline V gene has CDR1 MNHEY and CDR2 SVGAGI. CDR3 length: 14 amino acids. The TCR was taken from a man aged 55-75 years with acute or convalescent COVID-19. The sample taken for sequencing was peripheral blood. The V and J genes are TRBV6-5 and TRBJ1-2; 7 bases map to TRBD1. CDR3 in DNA: TGTGCCAGCAGCCCCAGACAGGGCGTTGGTGGCTACACCTTC. Translation: CASSPRQGVGGYTF.